This T cell receptor (beta chain) derives from a study of response to subunit inactivated influenza vaccine. V shed 2 bases and J shed 1 base, with 12 bases lying between them. Germline lookup yields CDR1 SGHDT and CDR2 YYEEEE. CDR3 length: 15 residues. Study-wide findings and caveats: The study's authors posited that every seasonal influenza vaccination enlists few new T cells.

Note on this clonotype: The antigen remains unidentified.

TCRdb used MiXCR to reprocess the RT-PCR reads, holding one entry per CDR3 protein. The sample shows about 500,000 distinct CDR3 sequences, 10% to 15% of them seen only once. The sequence came from a man aged 45 to 65 who received an inactivated influenza vaccine. V gene TRBV5-6 combines with J gene TRBJ2-5; unclear D gene. The material was PBMCs from blood, obtained roughly 45 days after vaccination. The CDR3 DNA is TGTGCCAGCAGCTTCGTGGACGGTACCCAAGAGACCCAGTACTTC. Its protein is CASSFVDGTQETQYF.